One sample yielded the 5 T cell receptor beta chains listed below, sequenced in a study of blood T cells in healthy people across ages. Sample-barcoded 5' priming and a J-beta primer mix drove a second PCR of roughly 6 to 12 cycles. TCRdb fed the 5' RACE reads into MiXCR, producing one record per CDR3 protein. This sample has about 1.8 million distinct CDR3 sequences, with 49% found just once. What was sequenced was blood. Source of these receptors: a woman in her 40s in good health.

The V gene is TRBV5-1, the J gene TRBJ2-5; 12 nucleotides agree with TRBD2. The CDR3 is made up of 16 amino acids. Germline V CDR1 and CDR2: SGHRS, YFSETQ. V shed 0 bases and J 4 bases; nucleotides not matched to a gene: 4. The CDR3 coding sequence is TGCGCCAGCAGCTTGGTACTAGCGGGGGGTACAGAGACCCAGTACTTC. Its protein is CASSLVLAGGTETQYF.

The chain combines TRBV11-2 with TRBJ2-1; 12 bases line up with TRBD2. Germline V gives CDR1 SGHAT, CDR2 FQNNGV. This CDR3 comprises 17 residues. V was pared by 5 bases and J by 9 bases, with 14 bases of the junction left unmatched. CDR3 sequence: CASSPRGSSGGAFEQFF. CDR3 sequence (DNA): TGTGCCAGCAGCCCAAGAGGGTCTAGCGGGGGGGCCTTTGAGCAGTTCTTC. Using reference TRBV11-2 and TRBJ2-1 for the parts outside the CDR3, the full variable domain is EAGVAQSPRYKIIEKRQSVAFWCNPISGHATLYWYQQILGQGPKLLIQFQNNGVVDDSQLPKDRFSAERLKGVDSTLKIQPAKLEDSAVYLCASSPRGSSGGAFEQFFGPGTRLTVL.

In this sample, this clonotype turned up a few times. The chain joins TRBV12-3 or TRBV12-4 to TRBJ1-2; tentatively, D is TRBD1 (6 bases). This CDR3 comprises 13 residues. Trimming took 4 bases from V and 4 from J, leaving 10 bases between them. This chain's CDR3 is CASSSDRLYGYTF. The CDR3 DNA reads TGTGCCAGCAGTTCGGACAGACTCTATGGCTACACCTTC.

The rearrangement uses TRBV2 and TRBJ2-3; 11 positions match TRBD1. Trimming cost V 4 bases and J 1 base; bases outside gene matches: 4. In germline, CDR1 is SNHLY, CDR2 FYNNEI. This CDR3 is 16 amino acids long. The CDR3 coding sequence is TGTGCCAGCAGTGCCGGGGACAGGGGGGGCACAGATACGCAGTATTTT. Translated, it gives CASSAGDRGGTDTQYF.

The chain carries TRBV3-1 and TRBJ2-3, with D perhaps matching TRBD2 (5 bases). Trimming took off 4 bases at V and 9 bases at J, with 14 bases between the two ends. Germline V gene sequence: CDR1 LGHDT, CDR2 YNNKEL (reference sequence). The CDR3 totals 13 residues. The CDR3 sequence: CASSLNWTCTQYF. In DNA, the CDR3 is TGTGCCAGCAGCCTCAACTGGACTTGCACGCAGTATTTT.